The subject of this entry is one TCR beta chain. Measured with immunoSEQ multiplex PCR; TCRdb has only the in-frame clones, and not every one. Of roughly 62,000 clones in the sample, roughly 89% were seen once. Trimming stripped 0 bases from V and 2 bases from J, with 12 bases between. From germline, CDR1 is KGHSH and CDR2 LQKENI. This CDR3 spans 16 amino acids. These data belong to a study of graft-versus-host responses after intestinal transplantation. The starting material was PBMCs, obtained about 4 months after intestinal transplantation. V is TRBV18 and J is TRBJ2-3, with D perhaps matching TRBD2 (5 bases). The receptor comes from a human patient who received an intestinal transplant, so some T cells may come from the graft donor. In DNA form, the CDR3 reads TGTGCCAGCTCACCACCCGAGACTACCCCCACAGATACGCAGTATTTT. It encodes CASSPPETTPTDTQYF.